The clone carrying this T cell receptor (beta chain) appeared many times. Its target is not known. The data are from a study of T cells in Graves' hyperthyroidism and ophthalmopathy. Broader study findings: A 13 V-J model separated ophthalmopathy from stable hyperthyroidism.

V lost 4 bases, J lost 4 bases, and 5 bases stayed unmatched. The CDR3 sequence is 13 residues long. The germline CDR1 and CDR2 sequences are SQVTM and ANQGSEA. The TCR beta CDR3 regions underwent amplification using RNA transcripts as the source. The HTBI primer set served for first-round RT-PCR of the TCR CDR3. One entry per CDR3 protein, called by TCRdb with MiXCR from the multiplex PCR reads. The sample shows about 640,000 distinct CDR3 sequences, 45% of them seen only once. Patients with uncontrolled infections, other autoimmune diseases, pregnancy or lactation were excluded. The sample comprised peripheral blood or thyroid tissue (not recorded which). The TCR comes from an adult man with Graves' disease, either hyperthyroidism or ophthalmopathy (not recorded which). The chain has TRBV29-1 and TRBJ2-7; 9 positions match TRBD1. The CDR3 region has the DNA TGCAGCGTTGCGGGGACAGGGACTTACGAGCAGTACTTC. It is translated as CSVAGTGTYEQYF.